The text below deals with one TCR beta chain. The antigen is not known. Method: immunoSEQ multiplex PCR; TCRdb's copy keeps in-frame clones and lacks some. The table lists around 83,000 clones, 65% to 85% of them singletons. CDR3 length equals 14 residues. With 6 bases clipped from V and 0 bases from J, the junction kept 2 bases outside the gene matches. From germline, CDR1 is SNHLY and CDR2 FYNNEI. The data derive from a study of OX40 agonist ivuxolimab in advanced cancers. For the study at large: Among those treated, three patients had partial responses, one with hepatocellular carcinoma and two with cutaneous melanoma. Study-wide results and limits: Low clonal expansion, among the lowest seen, marked partial responders at 0.1-3.0 mg/kg. Dose levels from 0.1 to 3.0 mg/kg saw CD4+ and CD8+ blood T cells expand clonally by week 6. Determination of antigen specificity was not performed for the expanded peripheral T cells.

The sequence came from an adult with an advanced solid tumor such as melanoma, head and neck, liver or kidney cancer. The chain combines TRBV2 with TRBJ1-1; 9 bases are a match to TRBD1. The specimen comprised CD4+ or CD8+ T cells sorted from blood, sampled in a trial of the OX40 agonist ivuxolimab. The CDR3 here is CASRGQGLNTEAFF. The CDR3 DNA follows: TGTGCCAGCAGAGGACAGGGGTTGAACACTGAAGCTTTCTTT.